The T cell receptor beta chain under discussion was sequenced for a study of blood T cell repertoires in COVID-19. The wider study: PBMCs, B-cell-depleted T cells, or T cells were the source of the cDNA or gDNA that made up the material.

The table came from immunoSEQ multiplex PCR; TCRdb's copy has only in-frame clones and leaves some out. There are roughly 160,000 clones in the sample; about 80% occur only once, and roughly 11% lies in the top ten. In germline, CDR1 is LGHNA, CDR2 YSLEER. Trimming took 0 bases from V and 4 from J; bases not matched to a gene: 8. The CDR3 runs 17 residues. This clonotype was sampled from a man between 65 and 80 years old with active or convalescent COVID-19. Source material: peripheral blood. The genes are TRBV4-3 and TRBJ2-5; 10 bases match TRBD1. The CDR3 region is CASSQDFRTGGLETQYF. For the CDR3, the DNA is TGCGCCAGCAGCCAAGATTTCAGGACAGGGGGTTTAGAGACCCAGTACTTC.